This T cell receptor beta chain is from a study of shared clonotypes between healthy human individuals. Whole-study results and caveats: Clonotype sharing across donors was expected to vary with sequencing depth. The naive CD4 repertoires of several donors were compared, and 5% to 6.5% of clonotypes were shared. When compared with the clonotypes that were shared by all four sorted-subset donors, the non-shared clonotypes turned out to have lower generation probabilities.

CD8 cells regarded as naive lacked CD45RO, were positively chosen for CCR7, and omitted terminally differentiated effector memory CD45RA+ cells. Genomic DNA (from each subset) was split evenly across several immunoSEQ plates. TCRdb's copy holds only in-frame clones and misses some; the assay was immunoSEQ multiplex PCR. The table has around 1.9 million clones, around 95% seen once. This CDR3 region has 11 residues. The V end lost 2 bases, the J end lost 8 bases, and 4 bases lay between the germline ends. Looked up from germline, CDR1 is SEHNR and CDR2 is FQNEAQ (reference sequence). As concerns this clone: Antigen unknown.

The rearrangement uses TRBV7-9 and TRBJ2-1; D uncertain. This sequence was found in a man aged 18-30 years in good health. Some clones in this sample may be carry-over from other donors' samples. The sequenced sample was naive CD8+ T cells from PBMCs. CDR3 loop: CASSLSYEQFF. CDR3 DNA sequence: TGTGCCAGCAGCTTAAGCTATGAGCAGTTCTTC.